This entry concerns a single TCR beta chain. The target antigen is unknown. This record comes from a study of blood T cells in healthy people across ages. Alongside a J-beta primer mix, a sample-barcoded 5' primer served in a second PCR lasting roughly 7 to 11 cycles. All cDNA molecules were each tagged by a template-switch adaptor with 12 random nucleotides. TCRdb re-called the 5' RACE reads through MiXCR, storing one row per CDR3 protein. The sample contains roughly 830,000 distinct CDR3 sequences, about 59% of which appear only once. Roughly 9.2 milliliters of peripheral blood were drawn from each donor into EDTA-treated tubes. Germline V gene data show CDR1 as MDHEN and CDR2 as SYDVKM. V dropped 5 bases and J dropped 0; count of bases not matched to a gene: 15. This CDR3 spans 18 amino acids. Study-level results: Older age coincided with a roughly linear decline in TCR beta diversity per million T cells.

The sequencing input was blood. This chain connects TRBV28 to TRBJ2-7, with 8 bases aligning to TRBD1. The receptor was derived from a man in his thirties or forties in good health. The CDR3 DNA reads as TGTGCCAGCAGTGCCGTGGGGGCGGGGACAGGACACTCCTACGAGCAGTACTTC. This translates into CASSAVGAGTGHSYEQYF.